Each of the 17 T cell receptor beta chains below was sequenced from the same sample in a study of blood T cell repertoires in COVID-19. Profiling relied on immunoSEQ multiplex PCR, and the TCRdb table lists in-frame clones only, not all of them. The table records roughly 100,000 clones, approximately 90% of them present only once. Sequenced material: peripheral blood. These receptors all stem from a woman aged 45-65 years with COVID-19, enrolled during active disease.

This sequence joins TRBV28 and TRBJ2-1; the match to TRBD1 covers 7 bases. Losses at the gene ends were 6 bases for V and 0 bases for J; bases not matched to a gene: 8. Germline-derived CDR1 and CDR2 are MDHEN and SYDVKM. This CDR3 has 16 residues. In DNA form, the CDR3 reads TGTGCCAGCAGCCTGGGACAGCCAAGCTCCTACAATGAGCAGTTCTTC. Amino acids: CASSLGQPSSYNEQFF. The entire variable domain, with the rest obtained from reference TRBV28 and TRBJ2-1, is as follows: DVKVTQSSRYLVKRTGEKVFLECVQDMDHENMFWYRQDPGLGLRLIYFSYDVKMKEKGDIPEGYSVSREKKERFSLILESASTNQTSMYLCASSLGQPSSYNEQFFGPGTRLTVL.

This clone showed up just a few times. The CDR3 loop is CASSTRTGGSPLHF. CDR3 in DNA: TGTGCCAGCAGTACCCGGACAGGTGGCTCACCCCTCCACTTT. The chain employs TRBV28 and TRBJ1-6; TRBD1 agrees at 7 bases. The CDR3 totals 14 residues. Germline CDR1 and CDR2: MDHEN and SYDVKM. V shed 5 bases and J 10 bases; nucleotides not matched to a gene: 8.

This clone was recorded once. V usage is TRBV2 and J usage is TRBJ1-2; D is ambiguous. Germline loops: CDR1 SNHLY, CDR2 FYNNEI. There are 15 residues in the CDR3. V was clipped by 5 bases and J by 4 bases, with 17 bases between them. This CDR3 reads CASSTPRERGYGYTF. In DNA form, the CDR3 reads TGTGCCAGCAGTACCCCCCGGGAGAGAGGCTATGGCTACACCTTC.

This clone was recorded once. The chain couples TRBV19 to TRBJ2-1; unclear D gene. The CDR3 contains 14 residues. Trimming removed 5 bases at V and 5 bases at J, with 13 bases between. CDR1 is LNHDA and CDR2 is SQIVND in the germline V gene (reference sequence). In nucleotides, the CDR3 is TGTGCCAGTAGTGTTCCGGGTTCGGACAATGAGCAGTTCTTC. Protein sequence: CASSVPGSDNEQFF. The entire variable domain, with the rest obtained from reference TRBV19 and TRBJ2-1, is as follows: DGGITQSPKYLFRKEGQNVTLSCEQNLNHDAMYWYRQDPGQGLRLIYYSQIVNDFQKGDIAEGYSVSREKKESFPLTVTSAQKNPTAFYLCASSVPGSDNEQFFGPGTRLTVL.

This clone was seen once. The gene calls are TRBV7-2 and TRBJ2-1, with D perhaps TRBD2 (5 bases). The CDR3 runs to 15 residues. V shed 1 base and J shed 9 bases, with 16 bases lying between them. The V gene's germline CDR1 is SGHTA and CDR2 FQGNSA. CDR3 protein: CASSLELASGIEQFF. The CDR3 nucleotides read TGTGCCAGCAGCTTAGAGTTAGCTTCGGGGATTGAGCAGTTCTTC.

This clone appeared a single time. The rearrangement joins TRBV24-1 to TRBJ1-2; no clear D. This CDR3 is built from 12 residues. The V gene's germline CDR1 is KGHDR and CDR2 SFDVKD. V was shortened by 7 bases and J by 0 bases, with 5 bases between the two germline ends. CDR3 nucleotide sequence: TGTGCCACCAGGTCAACTAACTATGGCTACACCTTC. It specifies CATRSTNYGYTF.

The CDR3 is CASSGGVGELFF. The CDR3, as DNA: TGTGCCAGCAGTGGGGGGGTTGGGGAGCTGTTTTTT. The chain links TRBV2 to TRBJ2-2; TRBD2 might be the D (6 bases). Germline CDR1 is SNHLY and CDR2 is FYNNEI. Trimming took 4 bases from V and 8 from J, leaving 8 bases between them. The CDR3 runs to 12 residues.

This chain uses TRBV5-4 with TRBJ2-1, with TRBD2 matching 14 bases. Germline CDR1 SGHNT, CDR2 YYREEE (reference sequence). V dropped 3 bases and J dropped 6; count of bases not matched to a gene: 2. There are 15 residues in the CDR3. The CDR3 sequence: CASSSTSGGGNEQFF. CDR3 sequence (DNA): TGTGCCAGCAGCTCGACTAGCGGGGGGGGCAATGAGCAGTTCTTC.

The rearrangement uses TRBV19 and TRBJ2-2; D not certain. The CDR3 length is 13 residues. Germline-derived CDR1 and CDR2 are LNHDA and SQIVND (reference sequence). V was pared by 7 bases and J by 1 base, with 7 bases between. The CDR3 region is CASTVRNTGELFF. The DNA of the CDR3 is TGTGCCAGTACTGTGAGGAACACCGGGGAGCTGTTTTTT.

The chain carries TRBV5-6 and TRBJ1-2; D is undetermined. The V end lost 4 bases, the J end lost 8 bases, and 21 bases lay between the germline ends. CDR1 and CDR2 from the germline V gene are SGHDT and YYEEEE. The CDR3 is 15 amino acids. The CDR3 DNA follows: TGTGCCAGCAGCCCCGAATGGGTCAGGTCTGAAGGCTACACCTTC. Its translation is CASSPEWVRSEGYTF.

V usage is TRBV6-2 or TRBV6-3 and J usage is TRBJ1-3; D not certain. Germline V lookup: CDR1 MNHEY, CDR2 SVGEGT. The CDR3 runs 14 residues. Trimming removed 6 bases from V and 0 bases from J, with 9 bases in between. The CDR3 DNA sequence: TGTGCCAGCAGATACCGGGACTCTGGAAACACCATATATTTT. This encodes CASRYRDSGNTIYF.

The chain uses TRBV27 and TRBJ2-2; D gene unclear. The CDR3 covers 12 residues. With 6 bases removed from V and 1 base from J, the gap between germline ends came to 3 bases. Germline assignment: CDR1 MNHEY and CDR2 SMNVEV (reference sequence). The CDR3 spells CASRRNTGELFF. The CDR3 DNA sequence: TGTGCCAGCAGGAGGAACACCGGGGAGCTGTTTTTT.

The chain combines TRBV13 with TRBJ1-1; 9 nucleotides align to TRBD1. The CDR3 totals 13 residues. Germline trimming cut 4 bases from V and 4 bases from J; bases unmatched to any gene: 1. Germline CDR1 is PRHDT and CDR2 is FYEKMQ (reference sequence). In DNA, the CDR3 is TGTGCCAGCAGCTCGACAGGGGGCACTGAAGCTTTCTTT. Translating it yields CASSSTGGTEAFF.

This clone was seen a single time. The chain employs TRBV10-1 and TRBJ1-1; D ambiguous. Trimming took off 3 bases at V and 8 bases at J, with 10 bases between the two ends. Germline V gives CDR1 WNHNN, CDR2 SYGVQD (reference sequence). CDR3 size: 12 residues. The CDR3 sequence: CASSDGSSEAFF. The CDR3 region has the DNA TGCGCCAGCAGTGATGGGAGTTCGGAAGCTTTCTTT.

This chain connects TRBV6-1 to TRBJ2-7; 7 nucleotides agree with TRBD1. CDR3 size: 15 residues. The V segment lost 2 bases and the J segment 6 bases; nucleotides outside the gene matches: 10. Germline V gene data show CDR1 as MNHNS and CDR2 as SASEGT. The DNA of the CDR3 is TGTGCCAGCAGTGAAAGGGGGCATCCCTTGATCGAGCAGTACTTC. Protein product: CASSERGHPLIEQYF.

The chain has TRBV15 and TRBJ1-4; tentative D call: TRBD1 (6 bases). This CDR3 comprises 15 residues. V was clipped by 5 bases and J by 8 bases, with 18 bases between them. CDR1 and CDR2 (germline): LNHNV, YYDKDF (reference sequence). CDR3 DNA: TGTGCCACCAGCCCTGGGGGGGGCAATGGAGAAAAACTGTTTTTT. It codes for CATSPGGGNGEKLFF.

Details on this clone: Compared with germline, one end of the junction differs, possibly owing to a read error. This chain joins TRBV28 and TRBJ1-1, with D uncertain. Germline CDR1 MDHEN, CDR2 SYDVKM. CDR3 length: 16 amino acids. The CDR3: CASSLPPGRQNTGAFF. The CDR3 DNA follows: TGTGCCAGCAGTTTGCCCCCCGGCAGGCAGAACACTGGAGCTTTCTTT.